This T cell receptor beta chain is from a study of T cells in Graves' hyperthyroidism and ophthalmopathy. Amplification of TCR beta CDR3 regions used RNA as the template. Initially, a first-round RT-PCR of the TCR CDR3 employed the HTBI primer set. TCRdb redid the calling of the multiplex PCR reads with MiXCR, one entry per CDR3 protein. The repertoire holds 550,000 to 600,000 distinct CDR3 sequences, with 14% as singletons. The CDR3 spans 16 residues. The germline CDR1 and CDR2 sequences are SGHTA and FQGNSA. Trimming at V came to 1 base and at J to 7 bases, leaving 11 bases not matched to a gene. This clonotype was observed a few times.

The sequencing sample was made of blood. This chain joins TRBV7-2 and TRBJ2-5, with 8 bases that match TRBD2. This receptor was obtained from a woman aged 18-35 years with Graves' ophthalmopathy. In nucleotides, the CDR3 is TGTGCCAGCAGCTTAGATGGGACTAGGCCTTTCGGGACCCAGTACTTC. It yields the protein CASSLDGTRPFGTQYF.